Listed below are T cell receptor beta chains from one sample, sequenced in a study of shared clonotypes between healthy human individuals. The repertoire was sequenced with immunoSEQ multiplex PCR; TCRdb's copy has only in-frame clones and lacks some. Of about half a million clones listed, roughly 85% are singletons. Sequenced input: PBMCs. The source is a woman aged 40 to 55 in good health. Some clones in this sample may be carry-over from other donors' samples. The CDR3 runs from the conserved cysteine through the conserved F or W. A D gene is named only where the DNA matches it firmly. The size field is filled for only some rows; it gives once, few, many or a size class.

d_gene: .
abundance: .
j_gene: TRBJ2-1
v_gene: TRBV30
CDR3aa: CAWSGRGFEQFF
CDR3nt: TGTGCCTGGAGTGGGAGGGGATTTGAGCAGTTCTTC

d_gene: .
abundance: .
j_gene: TRBJ1-5
v_gene: TRBV5-4
CDR3aa: CASSQEQVGATYNQPQHF
CDR3nt: TGTGCCAGCAGCCAAGAGCAGGTAGGGGCTACCTACAATCAGCCCCAGCATTTT

d_gene: TRBD1
abundance: few
j_gene: TRBJ1-2
v_gene: TRBV18
CDR3aa: CASSPSDRNPYGYTF
CDR3nt: TGTGCCAGCTCACCTTCGGACAGGAACCCCTATGGCTACACCTTC

d_gene: .
abundance: .
j_gene: TRBJ2-5
v_gene: TRBV6-5
CDR3aa: CASSYDSRGIVETQYF
CDR3nt: TGTGCCAGCAGTTACGACTCCCGGGGGATTGTGGAGACCCAGTACTTC

d_gene: .
abundance: .
j_gene: TRBJ1-1
v_gene: TRBV5-5
CDR3aa: CASSFAVTEAFF
CDR3nt: TGTGCCAGCAGCTTTGCAGTCACTGAAGCTTTCTTT

d_gene: .
abundance: .
j_gene: TRBJ1-4
v_gene: TRBV5-6
CDR3aa: CASSLLEGEKLFF
CDR3nt: TGTGCCAGCAGTCTATTGGAGGGTGAAAAACTGTTTTTT

d_gene: TRBD2
abundance: .
j_gene: TRBJ2-1
v_gene: TRBV5-1
CDR3aa: CASSPKRGGSYNEQFF
CDR3nt: TGCGCCAGCAGCCCGAAGCGCGGGGGCTCCTACAATGAGCAGTTCTTC

d_gene: TRBD2
abundance: .
j_gene: TRBJ2-1
v_gene: TRBV9
CDR3aa: CASSVGTSGNNEQFF
CDR3nt: TGTGCCAGCAGCGTAGGGACTAGCGGGAACAATGAGCAGTTCTTC

d_gene: TRBD1
abundance: .
j_gene: TRBJ2-2
v_gene: TRBV4-1
CDR3aa: CASSRVLTGGTGELFF
CDR3nt: TGCGCCAGCAGCCGGGTCCTGACAGGGGGAACCGGGGAGCTGTTTTTT

d_gene: TRBD2
abundance: few
j_gene: TRBJ2-1
v_gene: TRBV28
CDR3aa: CASSYLREDNEQFF
CDR3nt: TGTGCCAGCAGTTACTTGCGGGAGGACAATGAGCAGTTCTTC

d_gene: .
abundance: .
j_gene: TRBJ2-2
v_gene: TRBV7-7
CDR3aa: CASSLAVNTGELFF
CDR3nt: TGTGCCAGCAGCTTAGCAGTGAACACCGGGGAGCTGTTTTTT

d_gene: TRBD1
abundance: few
j_gene: TRBJ1-5
v_gene: TRBV28
CDR3aa: CASSPRGISNQPQHF
CDR3nt: TGTGCCAGCAGCCCCAGGGGGATTAGCAATCAGCCCCAGCATTTT

d_gene: .
abundance: .
j_gene: TRBJ2-6
v_gene: TRBV19
CDR3aa: CASSIEGSGANVLTF
CDR3nt: TGTGCCAGTAGTATAGAGGGGTCTGGGGCCAACGTCCTGACTTTC

d_gene: .
abundance: once
j_gene: TRBJ2-7
v_gene: TRBV6-5
CDR3aa: CASSYFLSYEQYF
CDR3nt: TGTGCCAGCAGTTACTTTCTGTCCTACGAGCAGTACTTC

d_gene: .
abundance: .
j_gene: TRBJ2-7
v_gene: TRBV5-1
CDR3aa: CASSLVSAAYEQYF
CDR3nt: TGCGCCAGCAGCTTGGTGTCAGCCGCCTACGAGCAGTACTTC

d_gene: TRBD2
abundance: .
j_gene: TRBJ2-7
v_gene: TRBV27
CDR3aa: CASSSPLAGQYEQYF
CDR3nt: TGTGCCAGCAGTTCCCCGTTAGCGGGCCAATACGAGCAGTACTTC